The TCR beta chain under discussion was sequenced for a study of cytomegalovirus exposure and HLA in healthy donors. Study findings and constraints: A later analysis, which compared TCR beta chains of equal frequency, found the HLA-associated ones more clonally expanded. Only CMV serostatus was available as immune exposure information.

This clone has only one observation. What it binds is unknown. Primers included in the PCR were 60 Vbeta and 13 Jbeta primers. Profiling relied on immunoSEQ multiplex PCR, and the TCRdb table lists in-frame clones only, not all of them. The sample carries around 130,000 clones, around 81% recorded once. The sequence derives from a woman in her forties in good health and CMV-seronegative. Sequenced sample: PBMCs.

In nucleotides, the CDR3 is TGTGCCAGCTCACCCCGCCAGGGGGCATGGGAAGCTTTCTTT. It yields the protein CASSPRQGAWEAFF. The gene calls are TRBV18 and TRBJ1-1, with 8 bases aligning to TRBD1. The CDR3 runs 14 residues. The J segment lost 8 bases and the V segment lost 3 bases, leaving 8 bases of the junction unmatched. Germline assignment: CDR1 KGHSH and CDR2 LQKENI.